The clone carrying this T cell receptor (beta chain) was detected a few times. Its specificity is unknown. The record originates from a study of breast tumors, draining lymph nodes, adjacent tissues. Study results and limitations: The lymph node origin of tumor T cells was framed as consistent with a hypothesis, not demonstrated. Findings are consistent with lymph node origin and intratumoral expansion of most tumor T cells.

TCRdb fed the multiplex PCR reads into MiXCR, producing one record per CDR3 protein. The data contain approximately 40,000 distinct CDR3 sequences, approximately 37% of them singletons. This sequence originates from a female donor with breast cancer. Some clones in this sample may be carry-over from other donors' samples. Sequenced sample: breast tumor tissue.

In DNA, the CDR3 is TGTGCCAGCAGCCAAGAGCGACTAGCGGGAGTCTACGAGCAGTACTTC. Its protein product is CASSQERLAGVYEQYF. V usage is TRBV3-2 and J usage is TRBJ2-7; TRBD2, the table's D call, was not compared with the DNA. TRBV3-2 counts as a pseudogene. The CDR3 totals 16 residues.